A single sample gave rise to the 28 T cell receptor beta chains below, sequenced in a study of T cells in Graves' hyperthyroidism and ophthalmopathy. Using RNA transcripts as the source, TCR beta CDR3 regions were amplified. The HTBI primer set served for first-round RT-PCR of the TCR CDR3. MiXCR, applied by TCRdb to the multiplex PCR reads, yields one record per CDR3 protein. The table includes some 690,000 distinct CDR3 sequences, 15% to 20% detected once. Sequencing input: blood. These TCRs come from a man over 45 with Graves' hyperthyroidism.

CDR3 DNA sequence: TGTGCCAGCAGTTTAGAGCAGTTGTATGGCTACACCTTC. It translates to CASSLEQLYGYTF. The chain joins TRBV12-3 or TRBV12-4 to TRBJ1-2; D is unclear. CDR3 length: 13 amino acids. Between the trimmed V and J ends, which lost 1 base and 5 bases, there was a span of 8 bases.

The V call is TRBV28, the J call TRBJ2-5, with TRBD1 as a possible D gene (7 bases). Germline V gives CDR1 MDHEN, CDR2 SYDVKM. V shed 6 bases and J shed 5 bases, with 22 bases lying between them. The CDR3 extends over 16 amino acids. CDR3 nucleotides: TGTGCCAGCAGCTTAGCCAGGGGGGATCCCCTGGAGACCCAGTACTTC. This translates into CASSLARGDPLETQYF.

The chain is built from TRBV20-1 and TRBJ2-5; TRBD2 aligns across 8 bases. CDR3 size: 14 residues. Germline loops: CDR1 DFQATT, CDR2 SNEGSKA (reference sequence). V shed 2 bases, J shed 5 bases, and the junction held 7 bases outside the gene matches. The CDR3 reads CSARTSGGRETQYF. For the CDR3, the DNA is TGCAGTGCTAGAACCAGCGGGGGAAGGGAGACCCAGTACTTC.

This clonotype has a count of ten or more. The J gene is TRBJ2-3, the V gene TRBV30; TRBD1 or TRBD2 may be the D gene (5 bases each). V was cut by 2 bases and J by 2 bases, with 8 bases left in between. Germline loops: CDR1 GTSNPN, CDR2 SVGIG (reference sequence). CDR3 size: 13 residues. CDR3 residues: CAWSTGTTDTQYF. The CDR3 bases are TGTGCCTGGAGTACCGGGACCACAGATACGCAGTATTTT.

The J gene is TRBJ2-1, the V gene TRBV18; D call uncertain. CDR1 is KGHSH, CDR2 LQKENI, per germline. The CDR3 length is 16 residues. Trimming took off 0 bases at V and 1 base at J, with 10 bases between the two ends. The CDR3 DNA follows: TGTGCCAGCTCACCACCCCAGATCGGGTCCTACAATGAGCAGTTCTTC. Amino acid sequence: CASSPPQIGSYNEQFF. The variable domain in full, completed from reference TRBV18 and TRBJ2-1, reads NAGVMQNPRHLVRRRGQEARLRCSPMKGHSHVYWYRQLPEEGLKFMVYLQKENIIDESGMPKERFSAEFPKEGPSILRIQQVVRGDSAAYFCASSPPQIGSYNEQFFGPGTRLTVL.

This clonotype occurred many times. J is TRBJ1-2 and V is TRBV7-9, with 7 bases fitting TRBD1. The germline gives CDR1 SEHNR, CDR2 FQNEAQ (reference sequence). The ends lost 5 bases at V and 8 bases at J; junction bases unmatched: 5. The CDR3 has 12 residues. The CDR3 DNA is TGTGCCAGCAGCCTCCAGGGGGTCGGCTACACCTTC. It is translated as CASSLQGVGYTF.

This rearrangement joins TRBV28 to TRBJ1-2, with unresolved D. V was shortened by 7 bases and J by 7 bases, with 13 bases between the two germline ends. Germline-derived CDR1 and CDR2 are MDHEN and SYDVKM. The CDR3 contains 12 residues. The CDR3 DNA sequence: TGTGCCAGCACAAGGCTCACGACTGGCTACACCTTC. Translation: CASTRLTTGYTF.

This clonotype appeared many times. The rearrangement links TRBV12-3 or TRBV12-4 to TRBJ2-3; 11 nucleotides agree with TRBD2. The CDR3 is 14 amino acids. J lost 6 bases, V lost 5 bases, and 4 bases had no gene match. The CDR3, as DNA: TGTGCCAGCAGTCGTAGCGGGAGGGTGGATACGCAGTATTTT. Residues: CASSRSGRVDTQYF.

This clonotype was seen at least ten times. The chain employs TRBV12-3 or TRBV12-4 and TRBJ2-3, with TRBD2 matching over 16 bases. The CDR3 contains 18 residues. V was pared by 6 bases and J by 6 bases, with 12 bases of the junction left unmatched. For the CDR3, the DNA is TGTGCCAGCAGAACCGGGACTAGCGGGAGGGGCGATGGTGATACGCAGTATTTT. Its translation: CASRTGTSGRGDGDTQYF.

This clonotype appeared many times. The gene calls are TRBV27 and TRBJ1-4; 8 bases agree with TRBD1. Germline V CDR1 and CDR2: MNHEY, SMNVEV (reference sequence). CDR3 size: 14 residues. V lost 5 bases to trimming and J lost 10 bases; unmatched junction nucleotides: 9. The CDR3 is CASSQTDRAGKLFF. As DNA, the CDR3 is TGTGCCAGCAGTCAAACGGACAGGGCTGGAAAACTGTTTTTT.

This clonotype was found many times. V usage is TRBV2 and J usage is TRBJ1-1; the D is unclear. CDR3 size: 14 residues. The germline V gene has CDR1 SNHLY and CDR2 FYNNEI. V dropped 6 bases and J dropped 5 bases, with 16 bases sitting between them. The CDR3 is CASRRRAEGTEAFF. CDR3 coding DNA: TGTGCCAGCAGGCGACGAGCGGAAGGGACTGAAGCTTTCTTT.

Points on this clonotype: This clone may be a read error of a much larger clone one base away. This likely comes from a read error, as the CDR3 has no conserved phenylalanine or tryptophan at its end. The chain combines TRBV10-2 with TRBJ1-3; 8 bases line up with TRBD1. The V gene's germline CDR1 is WSHSY and CDR2 SAAADI. V shed 4 bases, J shed 4 bases, and the junction held 6 bases outside the gene matches. This CDR3 comprises 15 residues. The CDR3 loop reads CASSAFDRGGNTIYS. The CDR3 DNA sequence: TGCGCCAGCAGTGCGTTCGACAGGGGCGGAAACACCATATATTCT.

This clonotype was seen repeatedly, ten times or more. The gene calls are TRBV27 and TRBJ1-5; D is undetermined. The length of the CDR3 is 14 residues. Trimming pared 8 bases from V and 0 bases from J, leaving 11 bases between. The germline V gene has CDR1 MNHEY and CDR2 SMNVEV (reference sequence). CDR3 nucleotide sequence: TGTGCCAGCCGGCCTCTGAATAGCAATCAGCCCCAGCATTTT. Residues: CASRPLNSNQPQHF.

This clonotype appeared many times. The chain employs TRBV7-2 and TRBJ2-3; 8 bases map to TRBD1. Germline trimming cut 3 bases from V and 3 bases from J; bases unmatched to any gene: 11. Germline CDR1 is SGHTA and CDR2 is FQGNSA. This CDR3 has 17 residues. CDR3 sequence: CASSFRPGGARTDTQYF. The CDR3 region has the DNA TGTGCCAGCAGCTTCCGACCAGGGGGCGCCCGGACAGATACGCAGTATTTT.

This clonotype has just a few counts. The junction departs from the called germline gene at one end, perhaps through a read error. J is TRBJ2-1 and V is TRBV6-1, with D perhaps matching TRBD1 or TRBD2 (5 bases each). CDR1 is MNHNS and CDR2 is SASEGT in the germline V gene. This CDR3 region has 15 residues. The CDR3 DNA sequence: TGTGCCAACAGTCCTGACAGACTAATTGGGGATGAGCAGTTCTTC. Encoded protein: CANSPDRLIGDEQFF.

This clonotype was recorded at least ten times. The chain carries TRBV12-3 or TRBV12-4 and TRBJ2-3; no firm D call. The CDR3 contains 14 residues. The germline V and J ends were trimmed by 5 bases and 6 bases, with 15 bases remaining between them. DNA of the CDR3: TGTGCCAGCAGTACGACACCTGACTTGGATACGCAGTATTTT. As protein: CASSTTPDLDTQYF.

This clonotype was counted many times. The chain has TRBV10-3 and TRBJ2-5, with D perhaps matching TRBD1 (6 bases). Trimming took off 2 bases at V and 5 bases at J, with 15 bases between the two ends. Germline V gene data show CDR1 as ENHRY and CDR2 as SYGVKD. This CDR3 comprises 15 residues. CDR3 sequence: CAISEPGDIQETQYF. The CDR3 DNA reads as TGTGCCATCAGTGAGCCCGGGGACATTCAGGAGACCCAGTACTTC.

This rearrangement joins TRBV28 to TRBJ2-7; TRBD1 matches at 8 bases. The CDR3 runs 13 residues. Germline CDR1 reads MDHEN; CDR2 reads SYDVKM. V gave up 6 bases and J gave up 5 bases; unmatched junction bases: 6. CDR3 coding DNA: TGTGCCAGCAGAGGACAGGGTTTGGACGAGCAGTACTTC. As protein: CASRGQGLDEQYF. Supplemented by reference TRBV28 and TRBJ2-7, the full variable domain reads DVKVTQSSRYLVKRTGEKVFLECVQDMDHENMFWYRQDPGLGLRLIYFSYDVKMKEKGDIPEGYSVSREKKERFSLILESASTNQTSMYLCASRGQGLDEQYFGPGTRLTVT.

The chain carries TRBV18 and TRBJ2-4, with TRBD1 as a possible D gene (6 bases). The CDR3 contains 15 residues. Germline CDR1 is KGHSH and CDR2 is LQKENI. V lost 1 base, J lost 8 bases, and 15 bases lay in between. CDR3 region: CASSPRAQGADIQYF. The CDR3 coding sequence is TGTGCCAGCTCACCACGAGCACAGGGAGCGGACATTCAGTACTTC.

This clonotype was seen many times. The chain combines TRBV12-3 or TRBV12-4 with TRBJ1-2; D may be TRBD1 (5 bases). Trimming cost V 10 bases and J 0 bases, with 18 bases left between them. This CDR3 has 15 amino acids. The DNA of the CDR3 is TGTGCCACCCAGAGACACACGGGGCCTAACTATGGCTACACCTTC. This encodes CATQRHTGPNYGYTF.

The chain has TRBV5-4 and TRBJ2-2, with 7 positions matching TRBD2. The J segment lost 6 bases and the V segment lost 4 bases, leaving 12 bases of the junction unmatched. CDR1 and CDR2 from the germline V gene are SGHNT and YYREEE (reference sequence). This CDR3 contains 16 residues. The CDR3, as DNA: TGTGCCAGCAGCACCCGAGCGGGGTTCGGTTCCGGGGAGCTGTTTTTT. Its translation is CASSTRAGFGSGELFF.

This clonotype was picked up many times. This chain uses TRBV12-3 or TRBV12-4 with TRBJ2-4; TRBD2 matches 16 bases. This CDR3 is built from 18 residues. After removal of 3 bases from V and 2 bases from J, the junction contained 4 bases not matched to a gene. The CDR3 reads CASSFGTSGRASKNIQYF. CDR3 sequence (DNA): TGTGCCAGCAGTTTTGGGACTAGCGGGAGGGCCTCCAAAAACATTCAGTACTTC.

In its sample, this clonotype was seen once. The chain recombines TRBV27 with TRBJ2-3; D gene uncertain. Germline V lookup: CDR1 MNHEY, CDR2 SMNVEV (reference sequence). The V end lost 5 bases, the J end lost 2 bases, and 14 bases lay between the germline ends. This CDR3 contains 15 residues. The CDR3 sequence is CASSPSRRTTDTQYF. The CDR3 DNA reads TGTGCCAGCAGTCCCTCCAGGAGAACCACAGATACGCAGTATTTT.

This clonotype came up a few times. Since the CDR3 does not end with the conserved phenylalanine or tryptophan, this likely comes from a read error. The chain recombines TRBV7-2 with TRBJ2-3; 8 bases line up with TRBD2. Trimming took 3 bases from V and 2 from J; bases not matched to a gene: 7. This CDR3 is built from 16 residues. The V gene's germline CDR1 is SGHTA and CDR2 FQGNSA. CDR3 amino acids: CASSLTLADHTDTQYL. CDR3 sequence (DNA): TGTGCCAGCAGCTTGACACTAGCGGACCACACAGATACGCAGTATCTT.

V is TRBV18 and J is TRBJ2-7; possibly TRBD2 for D (6 bases). This CDR3 comprises 14 residues. Germline CDR1 is KGHSH and CDR2 is LQKENI. V lost 3 bases, J lost 8 bases, and 17 bases lay in between. This CDR3 is CASSPEGKWRQQYF. For the CDR3, the DNA is TGTGCCAGCTCACCGGAGGGGAAGTGGCGCCAGCAGTACTTC.

The chain couples TRBV15 to TRBJ2-5; D call uncertain. In germline, CDR1 is LNHNV, CDR2 YYDKDF (reference sequence). The CDR3 sequence is 12 residues long. Trimming removed 5 bases from V and 2 bases from J, with 6 bases in between. This chain's CDR3 is CATSAHQETQYF. The CDR3 region has the DNA TGTGCCACCAGCGCCCATCAAGAGACCCAGTACTTC.

The sample holds many counts of this clonotype. This chain uses TRBV10-2 with TRBJ2-7, with D tentatively TRBD1 (6 bases). Germline-derived CDR1 and CDR2 are WSHSY and SAAADI. The CDR3 loop spans 13 amino acids. Trimming removed 0 bases at V and 4 bases at J, with 7 bases between. The CDR3 protein is CASSESGQYEQYF. The CDR3 DNA sequence: TGCGCCAGCAGTGAGTCAGGACAGTACGAGCAGTACTTC.

This clonotype was observed a handful of times. The chain employs TRBV10-1 and TRBJ2-3, with 9 positions matching TRBD2. J lost 2 bases, V lost 6 bases, and 12 bases had no gene match. The germline V gene encodes CDR1 WNHNN and CDR2 SYGVQD (reference sequence). The CDR3 has 17 amino acids. CDR3 sequence: CASSVIGLAGSTDTQYF. In DNA form, the CDR3 reads TGCGCCAGCAGCGTTATCGGGCTAGCGGGGTCCACAGATACGCAGTATTTT.